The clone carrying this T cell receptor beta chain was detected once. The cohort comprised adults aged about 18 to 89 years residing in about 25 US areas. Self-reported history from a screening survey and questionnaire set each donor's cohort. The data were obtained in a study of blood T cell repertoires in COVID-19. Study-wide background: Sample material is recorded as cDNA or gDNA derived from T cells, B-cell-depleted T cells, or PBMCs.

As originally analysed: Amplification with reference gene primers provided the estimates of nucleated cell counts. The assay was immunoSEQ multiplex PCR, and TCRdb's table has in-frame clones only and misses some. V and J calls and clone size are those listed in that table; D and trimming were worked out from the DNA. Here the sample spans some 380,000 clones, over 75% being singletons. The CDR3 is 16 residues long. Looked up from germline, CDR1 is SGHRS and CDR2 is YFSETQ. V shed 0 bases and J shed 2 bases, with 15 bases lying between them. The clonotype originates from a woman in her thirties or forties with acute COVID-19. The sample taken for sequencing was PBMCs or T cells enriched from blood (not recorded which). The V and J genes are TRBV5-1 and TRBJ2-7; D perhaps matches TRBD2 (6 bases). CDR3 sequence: CASSLGNRDWAYEQYF. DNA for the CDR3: TGCGCCAGCAGCTTGGGGAATCGGGACTGGGCCTACGAGCAGTACTTC. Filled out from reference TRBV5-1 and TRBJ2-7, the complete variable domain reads KAGVTQTPRYLIKTRGQQVTLSCSPISGHRSVSWYQQTPGQGLQFLFEYFSETQRNKGNFPGRFSGRQFSNSRSEMNVSTLELGDSALYLCASSLGNRDWAYEQYFGPGTRLTVT.